This TCR beta chain was captured by sequencing in a study of cytotoxic CD8 clonotypes in ibrutinib-treated CLL. Germline values: CDR1 SGHDT, CDR2 YYEEEE. The germline V and J ends were trimmed by 0 bases and 3 bases, with 13 bases remaining between them. This CDR3 is built from 15 residues. Clones were sequenced by immunoSEQ multiplex PCR, and TCRdb holds only the in-frame ones, with some missing. The data show more than 150,000 clones, approximately 72% seen once. The sample here was PBMCs, taken after 24 months of ibrutinib treatment. The V call is TRBV5-6, the J call TRBJ2-7, with D possibly matching TRBD2 (6 bases). The receptor comes from a human donor with chronic lymphocytic leukemia. CDR3 bases: TGTGCCAGCAGCTTGGTCGAGTGGGGGGACTACGAGCAGTACTTC. Protein product: CASSLVEWGDYEQYF.